This entry is about one T cell receptor beta chain. Its antigen is undetermined. The method was immunoSEQ multiplex PCR; TCRdb's version includes in-frame clones alone and lacks a portion of them. The sample contains 75,000 to 100,000 clones, 96% of which appear only once. This specimen belongs to a study of cytomegalovirus exposure and HLA in healthy donors. On the study more broadly: In a later analysis, the roughly 120 validation repertoires were reported to have used the same platform as the roughly 730 first-cohort repertoires. Broader study findings: Rarity characterized most TCR sequences, yet some public TCRs appeared in many donors. The authors confirmed in vitro that a few CMV-associated chains were specific for CMV antigens. Reported results showed that the classifier diagnosed cytomegalovirus status with high specificity and sensitivity.

Germline loops: CDR1 MNHNY, CDR2 SVGAGI (reference sequence). This CDR3 spans 16 amino acids. With V trimmed by 5 bases and J by 6 bases, 12 bases remained unmatched. The sequenced sample was PBMCs. V gene TRBV6-6 combines with J gene TRBJ1-5; 8 bases line up with TRBD1. The sequence was obtained from a man between 18 and 35 years old in good health and CMV-seronegative. As DNA, the CDR3 is TGTGCCAGCAGTAACCGACAGGGGAATACCCTTCAGCCCCAGCATTTT. Its translation: CASSNRQGNTLQPQHF.